These 17 T cell receptor beta chains came from one sample sequenced in a study of tumor and adjacent non-tumor tissue in lung cancer. This sample's RNA came from whole unsorted tissue. More than 3 cm separated this lung sample from the edge of the tumor. Three rounds of nested PCR, following a modified ARM-PCR protocol, produced the TCRbeta library. MiXCR, run by TCRdb on the multiplex PCR reads, gives a single entry per CDR3 protein. The table lists tens of thousands of distinct CDR3 sequences, roughly 70% of them singletons. The sequenced sample was distant non-tumor lung tissue. Receptors were obtained from a woman in her forties or fifties with non-small cell lung cancer.

In the case of this clonotype: The CDR3 ends on some other residue instead of the conserved phenylalanine or tryptophan, so this is likely a read error. The rearrangement joins TRBV29-1 to TRBJ2-5; TRBD2 aligns across 7 bases. CDR1 is SQVTM, CDR2 ANQGSEA, per germline. CDR3 length: 12 amino acids. Trimming at V came to 3 bases and at J to 8 bases, leaving 6 bases not matched to a gene. In nucleotides, the CDR3 is TGCAGCGTTGAGGGGGGGTTTGGAACCCAGTACTTA. It specifies CSVEGGFGTQYL.

Worth noting for this clonotype: Possible read error: a much larger clone is one base away. V and J are TRBV5-4 and TRBJ2-1, with 7 bases aligning to TRBD2. The CDR3 runs 15 residues. Germline V gene sequence: CDR1 SGHNT, CDR2 YYREEE (reference sequence). This CDR3 reads CASSSGSGIYNEKFF. The CDR3 DNA sequence: TGTGCCAGCAGCTCCGGGAGCGGGATCTACAATGAGAAGTTCTTC.

Worth noting for this clonotype: As the CDR3 is not closed by the conserved phenylalanine or tryptophan, this likely results from a read error. V and J are TRBV4-1 and TRBJ1-1; maybe TRBD1 (6 bases). The CDR3 is 16 amino acids. CDR1 MGHRA and CDR2 YSYEKL come from the germline V gene. The CDR3 DNA reads as TGCTCCAGCAGCCTAGATCACTACAGGGTCGGCACTGAAGCTTTCCTT. Amino acids: CSSSLDHYRVGTEAFL.

As concerns this clonotype: This may come from a read error, since a much larger clone is one base off. The V gene is TRBV20-1, the J gene TRBJ2-7, with TRBD2 matching 9 bases. This CDR3 comprises 12 residues. Germline loops: CDR1 DFQATT, CDR2 SNEGSKA (reference sequence). The CDR3 reads CNASSGRTEQYF. The CDR3, as DNA: TGCAATGCCTCAAGCGGGAGGACCGAGCAGTACTTC.

This clonotype was seen a handful of times. Relative to the germline gene, one junction end is altered; a read error may explain this. This chain uses TRBV6-7 with TRBJ2-6; no firm D call. TRBV6-7 is noted as an ORF with a role that remains uncertain. This CDR3 contains 16 residues. CDR3 sequence (DNA): TGTGCCAACAGTTATAGAGAAAAAAAGGGGGCCAACGTCCTGACTTTC. Translating it yields CANSYREKKGANVLTF.

For this clonotype: One end of the junction varies from germline; a read error may be responsible. This chain connects TRBV29-1 to TRBJ1-1, with D hard to call. Germline CDR1 reads SQVTM; CDR2 reads ANQGSEA. The CDR3 totals 14 residues. As DNA, the CDR3 is TGCAGAGTTGTTATGTCCGGGATGAACACTGAAGCTTTCTTT. Protein product: CRVVMSGMNTEAFF.

The chain joins TRBV20-1 to TRBJ1-1; 8 bases match TRBD1. This CDR3 is built from 15 residues. The germline CDR1 and CDR2 sequences are DFQATT and SNEGSKA (reference sequence). CDR3 DNA: TGCACTACTAGCGGTACTGGACAGGGGAACACTGAAGCTTTCTTT. Residues: CTTSGTGQGNTEAFF.

V and J are TRBV11-1 and TRBJ2-5, with D tentatively TRBD2 (5 bases). Trimming removed 8 bases from V and 3 bases from J, with 13 bases in between. The CDR3 sequence is 13 residues long. Germline CDR1 reads SGHAT; CDR2 reads FQDESV (reference sequence). The CDR3 coding sequence is TGTGCCAGCGACTTTTCGAGGGAAGAGACCCAGTACTTC. Its translation is CASDFSREETQYF.

This clonotype was seen at least ten times. The rearrangement links TRBV6-2 or TRBV6-3 to TRBJ2-7; 8 positions match TRBD1. This CDR3 comprises 12 residues. J gave up 10 bases and V 5 bases, and 7 bases lay outside the gene matches. Germline CDR1 is MNHEY and CDR2 is SVGEGT. The CDR3 bases are TGTGCCAGCAGTCGGACAGGGACGATTCAGTACTTC. It encodes CASSRTGTIQYF.

As for this clonotype: Possible read error: a much larger clone is one base away. The chain recombines TRBV10-3 with TRBJ2-5; D may be TRBD2 (6 bases). The CDR3 loop spans 15 amino acids. CDR1 is ENHRY and CDR2 is SYGVKD in the germline V gene. CDR3 residues: CAICELPGVGETQYF. The CDR3 DNA is TGTGCCATCTGTGAACTCCCGGGAGTCGGAGAGACCCAGTACTTC.

To note about this clonotype: Because the CDR3's place on the DNA is in doubt, the DNA is left out and the CDR3 is given as listed by TCRdb. V and J are TRBV20-1 and TRBJ2-7; the D call in the table, TRBD2, was not verified against the DNA. Termini included, the CDR3 measures 17 amino acids. Germline V lookup: CDR1 DFQATT, CDR2 SNEGSKA (reference sequence). The CDR3: CSVRDVAGGNFAYEQYF.

This clonotype was seen a few times. A much larger clone lies one base from this, so it may be a read error. The chain recombines TRBV4-1 with TRBJ1-3; the D is unclear. The CDR3 spans 15 residues. Germline values: CDR1 MGHRA, CDR2 YSYEKL. CDR3 DNA: TGCGCCAGGAGCCACAACGAGAACTCTGGAAACACCATATATTTT. This codes for CARSHNENSGNTIYF.

In this sample, this clonotype turned up once. A read error may be the cause here, since a much bigger clone is one base away. The chain carries TRBV20-1 and TRBJ2-7; perhaps TRBD2 as D (6 bases). CDR3 size: 16 residues. Germline V lookup: CDR1 DFQATT, CDR2 SNEGSKA (reference sequence). This CDR3 reads CSASSSRGGNSYEQCF. CDR3 in DNA: TGCAGTGCTAGCTCATCGAGGGGCGGGAACTCCTACGAGCAGTGCTTC.

As for this clonotype: This may stem from a read error, because a much larger clone lies one nucleotide away. The genes are TRBV20-1 and TRBJ1-5; TRBD1 is a possible D gene (5 bases). CDR1 and CDR2 (germline): DFQATT, SNEGSKA (reference sequence). CDR3 length equals 15 residues. The CDR3 is CSARAGGSSNRPQHF. For the CDR3, the DNA is TGCAGTGCTAGAGCCGGGGGATCTAGCAATCGGCCCCAGCATTTT.

With respect to this clonotype: A much larger clone sits a single nucleotide away, making a read error possible. The chain recombines TRBV20-1 with TRBJ2-1, with D possibly being TRBD2 (5 bases). CDR3 size: 17 residues. Trimming removed 6 bases at V and 0 bases at J, with 21 bases between. CDR1 is DFQATT and CDR2 is SNEGSKA in the germline V gene (reference sequence). DNA of the CDR3: TGCAGTGCCCAAAAGAGGGCCAGTTCGAGCTCCTACAATGAGCAGTTCTTC. It encodes CSAQKRASSSSYNEQFF.

A word on this clonotype: One junction end does not reproduce the germline sequence, and a read error may be involved. V and J are TRBV5-1 and TRBJ2-1, with 14 nucleotides matching TRBD2. The CDR3 sequence is 17 residues long. Germline V lookup: CDR1 SGHRS, CDR2 YFSETQ. Here the CDR3 DNA reads TGCGCCAACAGCGAAGGGACTAGCGGGAGAGATGTAAATGAGCAGTTCTTC. Translating gives CANSEGTSGRDVNEQFF.

As concerns this clonotype: A single base separates this from a much larger clone, so it may be a read error. The chain combines TRBV14 with TRBJ2-1, with a tentative D call TRBD2 (6 bases). CDR1 and CDR2 from the germline V gene are SGHDN and FVKESK. The CDR3 is 13 amino acids. The CDR3: CASSHATGGFLIF. CDR3 bases: TGTGCCAGCAGCCACGCTACAGGAGGGTTTCTGATCTTC. Complete variable domain (other parts from reference TRBV14 and TRBJ2-1): EAGVTQFPSHSVIEKGQTVTLRCDPISGHDNLYWYRRVMGKEIKFLLHFVKESKQDESGMPNNRFLAERTGGTYSTLKVQPAELEDSGVYFCASSHATGGFLIFGPGTRLTVL.